The entry that follows covers one TCR beta chain sequence. Through a sample-barcoded 5' primer and a J-beta primer mix, a second PCR was run for roughly 7 to 11 cycles. TCRdb used MiXCR to reprocess the 5' RACE reads, holding one entry per CDR3 protein. The sample yields some 1.1 million distinct CDR3 sequences, roughly two fifths seen once. The data derive from a study of blood T cells in healthy people across ages. The ends were cut back, 3 bases at V and 1 base at J, with 16 bases in the middle. The germline gives CDR1 SNHLY, CDR2 FYNNEI. The CDR3 totals 17 residues. This clonotype was sampled from a man younger than 30 in good health. V is TRBV2 and J is TRBJ2-1, with D tentatively TRBD1 (6 bases). Specimen: blood. Here the CDR3 reads CASSDEGGTSSYNEQFF. The CDR3 nucleotides are TGTGCCAGCAGTGATGAAGGGGGTACGAGTTCCTACAATGAGCAGTTCTTC.